The clone carrying this TCR beta chain was recorded a few times. Its antigen is unidentified. This sample is part of a study of early T cells in non-severe SARS-CoV-2 infection. Overall study context: The chains were unpaired, and the sequenced material was bulk RNA from unsorted whole blood. Study-level points and caveats: Matching against VDJdb likely underestimated virus-specific expansions, favoring anti-spike CD8.

Individual cDNA molecules carried attached unique molecular identifiers. From the 5' RACE reads, TCRdb called clonotypes with MiXCR, one entry per CDR3 protein. The sample contains approximately 31,000 distinct CDR3 sequences, around 5.7% of which appear only once. The V gene end was trimmed by 5 bases and the J gene end by 9 bases; junction bases not matched to a gene: 9. CDR1 is SEHNR and CDR2 is FQNEAQ in the germline V gene (reference sequence). The CDR3 has 15 residues. This chain joins TRBV7-9 and TRBJ2-1, with TRBD2 matching 11 bases. This sequence originates from an adult who was a healthcare worker with PCR-confirmed SARS-CoV-2 infection or an uninfected control (not recorded which). Sequenced material: whole blood. CDR3: CASSVGLAAAGEQFF. CDR3 coding DNA: TGTGCCAGCAGCGTGGGACTAGCGGCGGCCGGTGAGCAGTTCTTC.